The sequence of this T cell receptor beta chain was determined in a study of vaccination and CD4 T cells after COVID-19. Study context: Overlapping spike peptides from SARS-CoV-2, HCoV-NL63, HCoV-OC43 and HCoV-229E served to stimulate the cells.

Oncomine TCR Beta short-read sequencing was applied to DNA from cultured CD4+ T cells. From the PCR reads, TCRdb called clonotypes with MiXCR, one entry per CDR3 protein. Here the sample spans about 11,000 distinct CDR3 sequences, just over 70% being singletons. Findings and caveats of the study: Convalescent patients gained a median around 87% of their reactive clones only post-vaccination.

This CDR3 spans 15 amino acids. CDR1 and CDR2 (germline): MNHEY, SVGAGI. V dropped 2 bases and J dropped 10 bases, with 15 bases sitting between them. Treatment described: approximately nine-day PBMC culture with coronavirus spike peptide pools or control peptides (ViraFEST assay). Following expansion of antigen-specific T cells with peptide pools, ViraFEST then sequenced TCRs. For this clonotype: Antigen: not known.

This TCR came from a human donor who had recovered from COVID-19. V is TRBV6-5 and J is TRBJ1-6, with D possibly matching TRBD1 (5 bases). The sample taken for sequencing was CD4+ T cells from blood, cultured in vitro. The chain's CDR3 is CASSYGGQGDSPLHF. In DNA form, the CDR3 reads TGTGCCAGCAGTTACGGAGGGCAGGGTGACTCACCCCTCCACTTT.